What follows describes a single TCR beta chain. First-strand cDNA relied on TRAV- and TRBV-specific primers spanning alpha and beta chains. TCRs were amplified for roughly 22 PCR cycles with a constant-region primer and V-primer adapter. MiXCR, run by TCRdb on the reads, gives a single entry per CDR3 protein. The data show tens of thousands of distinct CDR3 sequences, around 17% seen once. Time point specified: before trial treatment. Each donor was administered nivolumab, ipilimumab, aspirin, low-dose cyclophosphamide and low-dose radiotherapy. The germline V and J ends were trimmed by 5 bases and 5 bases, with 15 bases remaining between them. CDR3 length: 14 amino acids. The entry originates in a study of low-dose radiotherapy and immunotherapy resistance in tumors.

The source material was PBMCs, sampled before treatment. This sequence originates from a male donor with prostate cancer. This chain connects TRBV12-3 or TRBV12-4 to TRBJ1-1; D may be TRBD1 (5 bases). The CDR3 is CASSRKGDGTEAFF. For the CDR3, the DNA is TGTGCCAGCAGTCGCAAAGGGGACGGGACTGAAGCTTTCTTT.